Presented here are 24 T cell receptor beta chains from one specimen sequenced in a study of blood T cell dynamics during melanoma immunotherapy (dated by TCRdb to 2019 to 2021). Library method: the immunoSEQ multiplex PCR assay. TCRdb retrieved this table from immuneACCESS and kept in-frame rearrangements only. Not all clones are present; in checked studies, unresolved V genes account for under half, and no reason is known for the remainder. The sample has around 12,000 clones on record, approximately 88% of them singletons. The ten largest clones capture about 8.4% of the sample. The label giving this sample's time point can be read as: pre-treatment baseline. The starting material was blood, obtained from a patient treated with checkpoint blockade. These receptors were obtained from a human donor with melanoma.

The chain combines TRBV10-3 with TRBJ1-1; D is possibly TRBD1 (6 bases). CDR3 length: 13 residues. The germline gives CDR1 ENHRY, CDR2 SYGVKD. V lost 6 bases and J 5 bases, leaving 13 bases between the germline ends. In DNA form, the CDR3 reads TGTGCCATCAGAGTACAGGGTCGAACTGAAGCTTTCTTT. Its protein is CAIRVQGRTEAFF.

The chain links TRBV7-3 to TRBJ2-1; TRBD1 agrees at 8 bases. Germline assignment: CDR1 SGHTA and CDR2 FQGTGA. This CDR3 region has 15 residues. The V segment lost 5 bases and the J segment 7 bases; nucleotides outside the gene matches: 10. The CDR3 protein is CASSPDRAFGNEQFF. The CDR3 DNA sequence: TGTGCCAGCAGCCCGGACAGGGCATTCGGGAATGAGCAGTTCTTC.

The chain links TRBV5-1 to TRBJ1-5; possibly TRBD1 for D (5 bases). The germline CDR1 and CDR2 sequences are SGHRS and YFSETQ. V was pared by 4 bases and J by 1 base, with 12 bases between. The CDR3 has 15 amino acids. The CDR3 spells CASSEDTMSNQPQHF. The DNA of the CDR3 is TGCGCCAGCAGCGAGGACACGATGAGCAATCAGCCCCAGCATTTT.

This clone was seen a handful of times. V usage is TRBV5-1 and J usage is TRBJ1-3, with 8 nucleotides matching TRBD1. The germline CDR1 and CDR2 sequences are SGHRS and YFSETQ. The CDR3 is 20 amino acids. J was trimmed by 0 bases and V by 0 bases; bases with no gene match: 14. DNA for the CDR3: TGCGCCAGCAGCTTGGATCGGACAGGGCCTGTGTCACTCTCTGGAAACACCATATATTTT. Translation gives CASSLDRTGPVSLSGNTIYF.

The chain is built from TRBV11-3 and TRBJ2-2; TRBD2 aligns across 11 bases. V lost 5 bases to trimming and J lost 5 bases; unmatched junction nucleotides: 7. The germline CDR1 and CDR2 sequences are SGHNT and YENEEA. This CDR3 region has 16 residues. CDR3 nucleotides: TGTGCCAGCAGCCCTCTACTAGCGGGGGTAACCGGGGAGCTGTTTTTT. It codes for CASSPLLAGVTGELFF. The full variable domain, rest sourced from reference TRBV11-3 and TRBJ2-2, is EAGVVQSPRYKIIEKKQPVAFWCNPISGHNTLYWYLQNLGQGPELLIRYENEEAVDDSQLPKDRFSAERLKGVDSTLKIQPAELGDSAVYLCASSPLLAGVTGELFFGEGSRLTVL.

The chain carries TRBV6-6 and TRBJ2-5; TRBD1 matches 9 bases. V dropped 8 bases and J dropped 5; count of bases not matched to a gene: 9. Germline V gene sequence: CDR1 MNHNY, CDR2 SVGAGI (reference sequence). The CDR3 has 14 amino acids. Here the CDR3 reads CASRLQGAEETQYF. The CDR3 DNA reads TGTGCCAGCCGTCTACAGGGGGCTGAGGAGACCCAGTACTTC.

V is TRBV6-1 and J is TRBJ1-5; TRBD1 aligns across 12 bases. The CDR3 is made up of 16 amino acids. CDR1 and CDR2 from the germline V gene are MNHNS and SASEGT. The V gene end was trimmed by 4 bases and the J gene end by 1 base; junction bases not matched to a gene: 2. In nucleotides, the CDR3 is TGTGCCAGCAGTGGAGGGACAGGGGGCAGCAATCAGCCCCAGCATTTT. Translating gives CASSGGTGGSNQPQHF.

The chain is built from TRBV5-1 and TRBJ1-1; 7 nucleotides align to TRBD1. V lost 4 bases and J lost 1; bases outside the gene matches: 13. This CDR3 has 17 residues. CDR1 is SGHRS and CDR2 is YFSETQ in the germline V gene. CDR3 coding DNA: TGCGCCAGCAGCCGGTTGACCGACAGGGTAGCGAACACTGAAGCTTTCTTT. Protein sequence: CASSRLTDRVANTEAFF.

The CDR3 sequence is CASSQVSTSASTDTQYF. CDR3 coding DNA: TGCGCCAGCAGCCAAGTATCGACTAGCGCCAGCACAGATACGCAGTATTTT. The chain is built from TRBV4-3 and TRBJ2-3, with 8 bases identical to TRBD2. With V trimmed by 1 base and J by 0 bases, 6 bases remained unmatched. The CDR3 is made up of 17 amino acids. CDR1 and CDR2 (germline): LGHNA, YSLEER.

The CDR3 region has the DNA TGTGCCAGCCGTCCTAGCGGGAGCGGGCCAGATACGCAGTATTTT. The encoded protein is CASRPSGSGPDTQYF. The V and J genes are TRBV5-4 and TRBJ2-3; 10 nucleotides agree with TRBD2. After removal of 7 bases from V and 4 bases from J, the junction contained 9 bases not matched to a gene. Germline V gene data show CDR1 as SGHNT and CDR2 as YYREEE (reference sequence). CDR3 length: 15 amino acids.

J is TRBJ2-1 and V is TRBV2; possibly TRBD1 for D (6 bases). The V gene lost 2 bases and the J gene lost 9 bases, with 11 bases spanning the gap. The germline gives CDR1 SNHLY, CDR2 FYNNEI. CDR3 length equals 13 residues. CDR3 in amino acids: CASSERGTIEQFF. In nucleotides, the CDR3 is TGTGCCAGCAGTGAAAGGGGGACCATTGAGCAGTTCTTC.

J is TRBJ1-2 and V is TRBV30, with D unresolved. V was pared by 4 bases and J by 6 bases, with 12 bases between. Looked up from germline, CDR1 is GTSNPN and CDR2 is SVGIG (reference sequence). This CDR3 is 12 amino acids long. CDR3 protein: CAWIGRQDGYTF. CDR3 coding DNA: TGTGCCTGGATCGGGAGGCAGGATGGCTACACCTTC.

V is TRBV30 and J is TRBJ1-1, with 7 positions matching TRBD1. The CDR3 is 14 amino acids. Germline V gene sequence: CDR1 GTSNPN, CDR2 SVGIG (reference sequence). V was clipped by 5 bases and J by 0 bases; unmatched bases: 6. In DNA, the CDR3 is TGTGCCTGGGACAGGGACGGATTGAACACTGAAGCTTTCTTT. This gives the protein CAWDRDGLNTEAFF.

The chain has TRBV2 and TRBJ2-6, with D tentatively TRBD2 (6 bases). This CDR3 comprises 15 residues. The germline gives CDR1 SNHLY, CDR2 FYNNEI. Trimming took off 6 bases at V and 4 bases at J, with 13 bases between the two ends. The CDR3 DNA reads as TGTGCCAGCAGATATGCGGGGTCAGGGGCCAACGTCCTGACTTTC. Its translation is CASRYAGSGANVLTF. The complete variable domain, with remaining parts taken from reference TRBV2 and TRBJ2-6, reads EPEVTQTPSHQVTQMGQEVILRCVPISNHLYFYWYRQILGQKVEFLVSFYNNEISEKSEIFDDQFSVERPDGSNFTLKIRSTKLEDSAMYFCASRYAGSGANVLTFGAGSRLTVL.

CDR3 coding DNA: TGTGCCAGCGTATTGCGCAGGGGAGCCAAAAACATTCAGTACTTC. Its translation: CASVLRRGAKNIQYF. This sequence joins TRBV6-6 and TRBJ2-4; tentative D call: TRBD1 (6 bases). Trimming removed 8 bases at V and 0 bases at J, with 14 bases between. The CDR3 sequence is 15 residues long. CDR1 MNHNY and CDR2 SVGAGI come from the germline V gene (reference sequence).

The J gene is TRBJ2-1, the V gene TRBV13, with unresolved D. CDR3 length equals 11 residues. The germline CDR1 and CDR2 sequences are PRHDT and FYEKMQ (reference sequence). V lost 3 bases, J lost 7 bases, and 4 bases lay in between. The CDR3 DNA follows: TGTGCCAGCAGCTTTTCTAATGAGCAGTTCTTC. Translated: CASSFSNEQFF.

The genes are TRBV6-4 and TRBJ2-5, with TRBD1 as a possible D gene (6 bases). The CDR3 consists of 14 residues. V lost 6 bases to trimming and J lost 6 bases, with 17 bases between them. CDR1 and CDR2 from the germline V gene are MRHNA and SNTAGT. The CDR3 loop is CASSPGQGWQTQYF. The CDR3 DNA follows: TGTGCCAGCAGCCCGGGGCAGGGGTGGCAGACCCAGTACTTC.

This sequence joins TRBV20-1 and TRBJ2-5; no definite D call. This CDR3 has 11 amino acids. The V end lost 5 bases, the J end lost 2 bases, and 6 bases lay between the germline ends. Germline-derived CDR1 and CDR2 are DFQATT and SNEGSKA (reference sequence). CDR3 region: CSAVGQETQYF. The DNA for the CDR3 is TGCAGTGCTGTCGGGCAAGAGACCCAGTACTTC.

CDR3 in amino acids: CASSSPQTSGRASYNEQFF. The CDR3 bases are TGTGCCAGCAGCTCCCCGCAGACTAGCGGGAGGGCCTCCTACAATGAGCAGTTCTTC. The gene calls are TRBV11-2 and TRBJ2-1; 14 bases fit TRBD2. This CDR3 is 19 amino acids long. Trimming removed 4 bases from V and 0 bases from J; junction bases left unmatched: 8. Germline assignment: CDR1 SGHAT and CDR2 FQNNGV.

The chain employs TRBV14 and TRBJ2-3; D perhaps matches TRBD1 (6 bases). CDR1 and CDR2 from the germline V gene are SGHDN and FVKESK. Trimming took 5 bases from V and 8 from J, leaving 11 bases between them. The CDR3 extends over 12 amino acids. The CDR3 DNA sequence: TGTGCCAGCAGCGTCGGACAGTCTACGCAGTATTTT. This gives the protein CASSVGQSTQYF.

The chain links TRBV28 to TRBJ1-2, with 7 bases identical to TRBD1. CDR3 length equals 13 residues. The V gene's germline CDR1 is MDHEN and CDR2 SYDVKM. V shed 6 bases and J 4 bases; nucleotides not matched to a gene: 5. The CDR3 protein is CASRTGQSYGYTF. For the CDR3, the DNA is TGTGCCAGCAGGACGGGACAGAGCTATGGCTACACCTTC.

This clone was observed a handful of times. In nucleotides, the CDR3 is TGTGCCAGTACAGCGTCTGGGGCCAACGTCCTGACTTTC. It translates to CASTASGANVLTF. This chain joins TRBV19 and TRBJ2-6, with D hard to call. The CDR3 loop spans 13 amino acids. The V gene's germline CDR1 is LNHDA and CDR2 SQIVND (reference sequence). Trimming removed 7 bases from V and 1 base from J, with 5 bases in between.

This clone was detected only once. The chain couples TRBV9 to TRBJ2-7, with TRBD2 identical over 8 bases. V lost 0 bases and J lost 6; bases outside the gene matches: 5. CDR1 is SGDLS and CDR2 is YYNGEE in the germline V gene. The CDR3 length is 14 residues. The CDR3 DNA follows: TGTGCCAGCAGCGTAGTTCCCGGGAGGGGCGAGCAGTACTTC. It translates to CASSVVPGRGEQYF.

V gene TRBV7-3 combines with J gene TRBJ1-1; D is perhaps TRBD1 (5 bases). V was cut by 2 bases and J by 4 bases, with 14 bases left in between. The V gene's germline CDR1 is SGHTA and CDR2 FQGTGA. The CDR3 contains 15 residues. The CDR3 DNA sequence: TGTGCCAGCAGCTTAGGGGGTTTTTCGTTCACTGAAGCTTTCTTT. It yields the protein CASSLGGFSFTEAFF. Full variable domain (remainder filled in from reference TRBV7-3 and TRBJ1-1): GAGVSQTPSNKVTEKGKYVELRCDPISGHTALYWYRQSLGQGPEFLIYFQGTGAADDSGLPNDRFFAVRPEGSVSTLKIQRTERGDSAVYLCASSLGGFSFTEAFFGQGTRLTVV.